One T cell receptor beta chain is described in this entry. V was clipped by 5 bases and J by 5 bases; unmatched bases: 16. This CDR3 is built from 18 residues. Germline CDR1 is SGHVS and CDR2 is FQNEAQ. The record originates from a study of cytomegalovirus exposure and HLA in healthy donors. Each donor was healthy, and each was a bone marrow donor. Primers: 60 Vbeta forward and 13 Jbeta reverse. Repertoires were generated with immunoSEQ multiplex PCR, while TCRdb's copy carries only in-frame clones and drops some. Of about 130,000 clones in the sample, roughly 85% were seen once. This TCR was sampled from a boy aged 10-17 years in good health and CMV-seronegative. Sequencing used PBMCs. This chain joins TRBV7-8 and TRBJ2-2; 8 positions agree with TRBD1. This CDR3 reads CASSRPGQALSRTGELFF. CDR3 bases: TGTGCCAGCAGCAGACCGGGACAGGCGTTGTCTAGGACCGGGGAGCTGTTTTTT.